The clone carrying this TCR beta chain showed up many times. This sample was taken from a study of T-cell reconstitution after alpha-beta-depleted transplantation in children. V lost 2 bases, J lost 6 bases, and 10 bases lay in between. Germline V CDR1 and CDR2: MDHEN, SYDVKM. The CDR3 has 14 amino acids. Unique molecular identifiers were used in preparing the TCRbeta library. One entry per CDR3 protein results from TCRdb running MiXCR on the PCR reads. The sample includes fewer than 120,000 distinct CDR3 sequences, 10% of them seen just once. The sequencing here drew on PBMCs from the stem cell graft donor, taken from the stem cell graft. This sequence joins TRBV28 and TRBJ2-2; D uncertain. The origin of this receptor is a human donor who donated a stem cell graft to a child with acute lymphoblastic leukemia. The CDR3 bases are TGTGCCAGCAGTTTAGGCACCTCAGCCGGGGAGCTGTTTTTT. Residues: CASSLGTSAGELFF.